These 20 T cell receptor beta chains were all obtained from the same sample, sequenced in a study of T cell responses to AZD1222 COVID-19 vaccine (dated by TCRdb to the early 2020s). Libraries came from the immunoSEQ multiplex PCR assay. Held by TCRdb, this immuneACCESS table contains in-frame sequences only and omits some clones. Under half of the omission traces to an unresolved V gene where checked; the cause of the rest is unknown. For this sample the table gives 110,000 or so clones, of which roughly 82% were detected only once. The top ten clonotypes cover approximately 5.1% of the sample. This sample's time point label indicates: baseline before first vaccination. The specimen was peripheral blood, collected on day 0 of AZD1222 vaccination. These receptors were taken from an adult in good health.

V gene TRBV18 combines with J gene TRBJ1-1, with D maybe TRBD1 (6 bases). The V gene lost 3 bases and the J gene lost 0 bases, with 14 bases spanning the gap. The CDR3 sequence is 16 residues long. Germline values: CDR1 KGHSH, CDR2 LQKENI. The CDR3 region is CASSPERGGMNTEAFF. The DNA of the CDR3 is TGTGCCAGCTCACCGGAAAGGGGGGGGATGAACACTGAAGCTTTCTTT.

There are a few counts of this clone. In DNA form, the CDR3 reads TGTGCCAGTAGTATAGGGGCAAGCCCCACCGGGGAGCTGTTTTTT. It encodes CASSIGASPTGELFF. The chain couples TRBV19 to TRBJ2-2, with unresolved D. CDR3 length: 15 residues. Germline CDR1 LNHDA, CDR2 SQIVND (reference sequence). Trimming cost V 1 base and J 4 bases, with 10 bases left between them.

The CDR3 region has the DNA TGTGCCAGCAGTCGTAAGGGACTAGCGGGCAACGAGCAGTACTTC. Its protein is CASSRKGLAGNEQYF. The chain recombines TRBV6-5 with TRBJ2-7; the match to TRBD2 covers 12 bases. The germline V gene encodes CDR1 MNHEY and CDR2 SVGAGI. The CDR3 has 15 amino acids. After removal of 5 bases from V and 5 bases from J, the junction contained 7 bases not matched to a gene.

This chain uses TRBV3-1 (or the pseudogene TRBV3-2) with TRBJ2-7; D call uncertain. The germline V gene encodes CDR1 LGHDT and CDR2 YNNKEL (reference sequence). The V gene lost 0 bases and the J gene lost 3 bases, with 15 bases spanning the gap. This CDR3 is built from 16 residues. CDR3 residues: CASSQDAAQESYEQYF. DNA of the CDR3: TGTGCCAGCAGCCAAGATGCGGCACAAGAGAGCTACGAGCAGTACTTC.

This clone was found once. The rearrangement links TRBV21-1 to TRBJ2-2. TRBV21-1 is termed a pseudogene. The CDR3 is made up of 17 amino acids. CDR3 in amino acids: CASSKRSVMGVTGELFF. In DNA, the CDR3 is TGTGCCAGCAGCAAAAGGTCGGTTATGGGGGTCACCGGGGAGCTGTTTTTT.

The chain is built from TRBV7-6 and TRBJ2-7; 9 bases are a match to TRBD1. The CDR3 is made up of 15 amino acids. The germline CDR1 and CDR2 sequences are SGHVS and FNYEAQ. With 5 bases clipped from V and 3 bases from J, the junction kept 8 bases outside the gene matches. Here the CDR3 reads CASSPETGQGYEQYF. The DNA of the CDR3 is TGTGCCAGCAGCCCCGAAACGGGACAGGGCTACGAGCAGTACTTC.

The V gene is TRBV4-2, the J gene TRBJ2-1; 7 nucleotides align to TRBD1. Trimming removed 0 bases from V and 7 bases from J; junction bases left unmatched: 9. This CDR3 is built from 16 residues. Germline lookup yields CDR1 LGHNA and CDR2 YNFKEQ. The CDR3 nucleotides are TGTGCCAGCAGCCAAGATCTGGCAGGGGGTAGGAATGAGCAGTTCTTC. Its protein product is CASSQDLAGGRNEQFF.

The CDR3, as DNA: TGTGCCAGCGGTGTGGGGGCAAACATTCAGTACTTC. It yields the protein CASGVGANIQYF. This chain links TRBV12-3 or TRBV12-4 with TRBJ2-4; D is possibly TRBD1 (6 bases). V was trimmed by 8 bases and J by 6 bases, leaving 11 bases between them. This CDR3 comprises 12 residues.

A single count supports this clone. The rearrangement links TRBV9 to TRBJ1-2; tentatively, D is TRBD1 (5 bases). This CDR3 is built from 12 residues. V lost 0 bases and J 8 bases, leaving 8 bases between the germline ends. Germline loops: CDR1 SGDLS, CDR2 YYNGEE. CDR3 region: CASSVDNRGYTF. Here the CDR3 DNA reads TGTGCCAGCAGCGTAGATAACAGGGGCTACACCTTC.

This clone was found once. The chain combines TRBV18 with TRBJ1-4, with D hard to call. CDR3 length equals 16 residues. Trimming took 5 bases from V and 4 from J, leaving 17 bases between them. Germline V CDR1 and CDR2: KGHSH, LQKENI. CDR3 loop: CASSNFTAAFNEKLFF. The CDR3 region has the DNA TGTGCCAGCTCAAACTTTACCGCGGCCTTTAATGAAAAACTGTTTTTT.

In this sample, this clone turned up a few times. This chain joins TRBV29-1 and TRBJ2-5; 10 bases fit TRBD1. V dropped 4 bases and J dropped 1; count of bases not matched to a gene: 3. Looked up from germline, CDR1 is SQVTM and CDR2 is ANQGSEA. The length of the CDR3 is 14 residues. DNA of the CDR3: TGCAGCGTTGTTCGACAGGGGGCCCAAGAGACCCAGTACTTC. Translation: CSVVRQGAQETQYF.

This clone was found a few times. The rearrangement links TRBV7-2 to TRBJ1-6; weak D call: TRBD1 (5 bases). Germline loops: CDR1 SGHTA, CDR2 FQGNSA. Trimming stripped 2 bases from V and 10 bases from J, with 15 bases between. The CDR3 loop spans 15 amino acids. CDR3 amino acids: CASSLSAGRDSPLHF. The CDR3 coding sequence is TGTGCCAGCAGCTTATCCGCAGGGAGGGACTCACCCCTCCACTTT.

CDR3 amino acids: CASSLDPGTAKNIQYF. The CDR3 nucleotides are TGTGCCAGCAGCTTAGATCCCGGGACAGCCAAAAACATTCAGTACTTC. The chain joins TRBV11-2 to TRBJ2-4; possibly TRBD1 or TRBD2 for D (5 bases each). The CDR3 is 16 residues long. The V end was cut by 0 bases, the J end by 0 bases, with 9 bases between. Germline V lookup: CDR1 SGHAT, CDR2 FQNNGV.

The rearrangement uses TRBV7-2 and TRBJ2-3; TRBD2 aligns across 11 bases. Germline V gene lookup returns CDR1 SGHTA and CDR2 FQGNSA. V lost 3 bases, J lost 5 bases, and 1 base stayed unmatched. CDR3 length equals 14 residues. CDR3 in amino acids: CASSFSGGEDTQYF. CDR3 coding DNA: TGTGCCAGCAGCTTTAGCGGGGGGGAAGATACGCAGTATTTT.

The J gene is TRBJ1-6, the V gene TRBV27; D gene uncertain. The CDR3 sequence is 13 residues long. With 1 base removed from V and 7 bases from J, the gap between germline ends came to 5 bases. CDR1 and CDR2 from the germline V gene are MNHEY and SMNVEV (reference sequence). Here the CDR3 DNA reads TGTGCCAGCAGTTTATGGTCGAATTCACCCCTCCACTTT. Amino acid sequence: CASSLWSNSPLHF.

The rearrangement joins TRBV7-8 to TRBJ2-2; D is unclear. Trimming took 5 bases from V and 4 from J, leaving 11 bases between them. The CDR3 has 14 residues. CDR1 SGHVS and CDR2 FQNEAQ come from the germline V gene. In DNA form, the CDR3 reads TGTGCCAGCAGCCTCCTTCGAGGCACCGGGGAGCTGTTTTTT. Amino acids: CASSLLRGTGELFF.

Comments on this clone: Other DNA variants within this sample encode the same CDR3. For the CDR3, the DNA is TGTGCCAGCTCACCAGGGGAAGAGGGCTACACCTTC. It encodes CASSPGEEGYTF. The chain recombines TRBV18 with TRBJ1-2; D not resolved. The germline gives CDR1 KGHSH, CDR2 LQKENI. The CDR3 extends over 12 amino acids. Trimming left V 2 bases short and J 8 bases short, with 9 bases between.

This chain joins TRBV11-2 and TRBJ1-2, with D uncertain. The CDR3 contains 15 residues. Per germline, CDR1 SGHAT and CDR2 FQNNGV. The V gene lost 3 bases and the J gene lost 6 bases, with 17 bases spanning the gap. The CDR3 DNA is TGTGCCAGCAGCTTCCCCAGCAGAGGTGTGGATGGCTACACCTTC. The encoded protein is CASSFPSRGVDGYTF.

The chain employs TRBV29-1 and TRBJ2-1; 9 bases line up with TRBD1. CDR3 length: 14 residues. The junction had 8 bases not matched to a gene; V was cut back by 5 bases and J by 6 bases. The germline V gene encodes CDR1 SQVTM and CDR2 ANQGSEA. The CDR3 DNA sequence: TGCAGCGTTTTAGGGGGGACAGGGATCAATGAGCAGTTCTTC. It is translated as CSVLGGTGINEQFF.

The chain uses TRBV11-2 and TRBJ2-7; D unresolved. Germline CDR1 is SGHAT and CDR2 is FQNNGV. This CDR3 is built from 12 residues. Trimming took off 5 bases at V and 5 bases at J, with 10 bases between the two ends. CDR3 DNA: TGTGCCAGCAGCCTCCTAGTCCACGAGCAGTACTTC. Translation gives CASSLLVHEQYF.